The clone carrying this T cell receptor beta chain was found once. The V gene lost 4 bases and the J gene lost 8 bases, with 11 bases spanning the gap. Germline V lookup: CDR1 GTSNPN, CDR2 SVGIG (reference sequence). CDR3 length: 11 amino acids. The sample is drawn from a study of blood T cell repertoires in COVID-19. Overall study context: Sources were T cells, B-cell-depleted T cells, or PBMCs; the material itself was cDNA or gDNA.

Some clones are missing from TCRdb's copy, which holds only in-frame ones; the method was immunoSEQ multiplex PCR. The table has a few hundred thousand clones, 80% to 90% seen once. This clonotype was obtained from a man in his sixties who had recovered from COVID-19. The sample taken for sequencing was peripheral blood. The V call is TRBV30, the J call TRBJ1-2, with D maybe TRBD1 (6 bases). This CDR3 reads CAWTGAEGYTF. As DNA, the CDR3 is TGTGCCTGGACAGGGGCTGAGGGCTACACCTTC. Supplemented by reference TRBV30 and TRBJ1-2, the full variable domain reads SQTIHQWPATLVQPVGSPLSLECTVEGTSNPNLYWYRQAAGRGLQLLFYSVGIGQISSEVPQNLSASRPQDRQFILSSKKLLLSDSGFYLCAWTGAEGYTFGSGTRLTVV.